This entry features one T cell receptor beta chain sequence. The specificity of this receptor is unknown. No much larger clonotype is one base removed from it; base qualities were not supplied. The germline V gene sets CDR1 to MDHEN and CDR2 to SYDVKM. V and J are trimmed by 3 bases and 3 bases, and the gene matches miss 6 bases of the junction. From cysteine to phenylalanine, the CDR3 is 16 amino acids long. Only the CDR3 part of the read is kept: 48 bases, read in frame from the first base. Whole blood was collected in K2EDTA tubes by collaborating institutions according to the institutions' own protocols. For TCRbeta analysis, collaborators shipped samples in one of three forms: frozen whole blood, isolated PBMCs, or DNA extracted from either of those sample types. These data come from a study of blood T cell repertoires in COVID-19 (dated by TCRdb to the early 2020s). Some background on the complete study: Samples covering the acute and convalescent phases of COVID-19 were provided by collaborators in the United States, Italy and Spain. The repertoires were released in a freely available public database intended as a resource for research on the immune response to SARS-CoV-2. Where HLA class I and class II types were available, the types were taken from metadata supplied by the sample provider, not from assay-based typing. Sample metadata almost always included a de-identified subject ID, COVID-19 status, age in years and sex. Samples came from the ongoing ImmuneRACE study (first 160 participants) plus 1,254 subjects from 6 global collaborators. Subjects who had been exposed to COVID-19, were actively infected with it, or had recovered from it provided the deeply sampled blood TCRbeta repertoires that made up the dataset. The material from the prospective study consisted of cDNA or gDNA derived from T cells, B-cell-depleted T cells, or PBMCs. On the study overall, not on this receptor specifically: Clinical and demographic metadata were provided uncurated, with the amount varying by source and participant.

TCRbeta CDR3 regions were amplified from genomic DNA by means of the immunoSEQ Assay, a bias-controlled multiplex PCR. The paper's processing steps were these. The number of nucleated cells in each sample was estimated from the amplification of reference gene primers within the assay. Sequence reads were collapsed and filtered to measure the absolute abundance of every unique TCRbeta CDR3 rearrangement. For each sample, productive Simpson clonality was calculated by taking the square root of Simpson's diversity index across productive rearrangements. The clones in this table, taken by TCRdb from immuneACCESS, are in-frame only. Not every clone is retained; where verified, under half of the shortfall comes from an unresolved V gene, and the cause of the rest is unknown. The V and J calls and clone size were taken over from that table, and D and trimming were inferred from the DNA. The sample table records 59,000 or so clones; approximately 78% of these occur just once. The top ten hold around 13% of the sample.

Sequenced: peripheral blood. The chain couples TRBV28 to TRBJ2-5; the central 11 bases match TRBD2. This TCR was sampled from a human donor in a cohort sampled during active COVID-19. Read as DNA, the sequence is TGTGCCAGCAGTTTTCCGAGTAGCGGGGGGGAAGAGACCCAGTACTTC. This sequence encodes CASSFPSSGGEETQYF.